The 19 T cell receptor beta chains in this list originate from one sample, sequenced in a study of OX40 agonist ivuxolimab in advanced cancers. Sequencing was performed with immunoSEQ multiplex PCR; in TCRdb, only in-frame clones are kept and a portion is missing. The sample lists roughly 74,000 clones; around 87% were seen once. The material was CD4+ or CD8+ T cells sorted from blood, obtained in a trial of the OX40 agonist ivuxolimab. These TCRs come from an adult with an advanced solid tumor such as melanoma, head and neck, liver or kidney cancer.

The rearrangement uses TRBV6-6 and TRBJ1-2; D ambiguous. Per the germline V gene, CDR1 is MNHNY and CDR2 is SVGAGI (reference sequence). V was clipped by 5 bases and J by 6 bases, with 7 bases between them. The CDR3 extends over 11 amino acids. The CDR3 sequence: CASSRVDGYTF. The DNA of the CDR3 is TGTGCCAGCAGTAGGGTAGATGGCTACACCTTC.

V and J are TRBV6-5 and TRBJ2-6; D is unclear. The CDR3 totals 14 residues. Trimming removed 4 bases at V and 2 bases at J, with 6 bases between. CDR1 and CDR2 from the germline V gene are MNHEY and SVGAGI. CDR3 region: CASSLATGANVLTF. DNA for the CDR3: TGTGCCAGCAGTTTGGCAACTGGGGCCAACGTCCTGACTTTC.

This clone was observed a few times. The rearrangement joins TRBV2 to TRBJ1-2; D gene unclear. The germline gives CDR1 SNHLY, CDR2 FYNNEI. The germline V and J ends were trimmed by 3 bases and 14 bases, with 10 bases remaining between them. This CDR3 is 10 amino acids long. The CDR3 nucleotides read TGTGCCAGCAGTGATGGCCACCAAACCTTC. Translating it yields CASSDGHQTF.

V is TRBV6-6 and J is TRBJ1-6, with D maybe TRBD1 (6 bases). Trimming stripped 2 bases from V and 9 bases from J, with 11 bases between. CDR1 is MNHNY, CDR2 SVGAGI, per germline (reference sequence). The CDR3 is 14 amino acids. CDR3 in amino acids: CASSYQQGSSPLHF. DNA of the CDR3: TGTGCCAGCAGTTACCAACAGGGCAGTTCACCCCTCCACTTT.

V usage is TRBV10-3 and J usage is TRBJ2-3; maybe TRBD1 (5 bases). Germline values: CDR1 ENHRY, CDR2 SYGVKD. This CDR3 region has 16 residues. V was pared by 2 bases and J by 2 bases, with 14 bases between. CDR3 nucleotides: TGTGCCATCAGTGAGAGGCAGGGAAAGATCACAGATACGCAGTATTTT. Its translation: CAISERQGKITDTQYF.

This chain's CDR3 is CASSEQGAPSQAFF. Written as DNA, the CDR3 is TGTGCCAGCAGCGAACAGGGGGCACCCTCACAGGCTTTCTTT. V gene TRBV7-3 combines with J gene TRBJ1-1, with 9 nucleotides matching TRBD1. The J segment lost 11 bases and the V segment lost 5 bases, leaving 12 bases of the junction unmatched. CDR3 length equals 14 residues. The germline CDR1 and CDR2 sequences are SGHTA and FQGTGA.

CDR3 loop: CATQERLAHYNEQFF. As DNA, the CDR3 is TGTGCCACCCAGGAACGGCTCGCCCACTACAATGAGCAGTTCTTC. The V and J genes are TRBV7-2 and TRBJ2-1; no clear D. V was trimmed by 10 bases and J by 3 bases, leaving 19 bases between them. The germline gives CDR1 SGHTA, CDR2 FQGNSA. CDR3 length equals 15 residues.

The chain has TRBV10-3 and TRBJ2-3; D call uncertain. The CDR3 length is 14 residues. In germline, CDR1 is ENHRY, CDR2 SYGVKD. Deletions cut 0 bases from V and 5 bases from J, with 9 bases between. CDR3 protein: CAISESNRGDTQYF. The CDR3 nucleotides are TGTGCCATCAGTGAGTCGAACAGAGGAGATACGCAGTATTTT.

CDR3 sequence: CASIPRGGRLYEAFF. The CDR3 region has the DNA TGTGCCAGTATCCCTCGCGGGGGCCGTTTGTATGAAGCTTTCTTT. The J gene is TRBJ1-1, the V gene TRBV19, with D perhaps matching TRBD1 (6 bases). The CDR3 spans 15 residues. CDR1 LNHDA and CDR2 SQIVND come from the germline V gene (reference sequence). Between the trimmed V and J ends, which lost 7 bases and 7 bases, there was a span of 22 bases.

V is TRBV30 and J is TRBJ1-4; the D gene is possibly TRBD1 (6 bases). CDR3 size: 13 residues. Germline values: CDR1 GTSNPN, CDR2 SVGIG (reference sequence). V was clipped by 0 bases and J by 9 bases, with 11 bases between them. CDR3 in amino acids: CAWSVHRGQKLFF. The CDR3 DNA is TGTGCCTGGAGTGTACATCGGGGGCAAAAACTGTTTTTT.

V gene TRBV10-3 combines with J gene TRBJ1-2; D is perhaps TRBD1 (5 bases). The CDR3 totals 17 residues. CDR1 ENHRY and CDR2 SYGVKD come from the germline V gene. V was cut by 0 bases and J by 8 bases, with 22 bases left in between. Here the CDR3 reads CAISESGQGTGGWGYTF. The CDR3 coding sequence is TGTGCCATCAGTGAGTCGGGGCAGGGTACAGGAGGCTGGGGCTACACCTTC.

A single count supports this clone. This chain uses TRBV2 with TRBJ1-1; D not certain. This CDR3 comprises 13 residues. V lost 7 bases and J 2 bases, leaving 11 bases between the germline ends. CDR1 and CDR2 from the germline V gene are SNHLY and FYNNEI. The CDR3 sequence is CASKVGPNTEAFF. In DNA, the CDR3 is TGTGCCAGCAAGGTAGGGCCTAACACTGAAGCTTTCTTT.

In its sample, this clone was seen once. The chain is built from TRBV5-4 and TRBJ2-5; TRBD2 matches at 8 bases. V dropped 3 bases and J dropped 5; count of bases not matched to a gene: 15. Germline CDR1 reads SGHNT; CDR2 reads YYREEE (reference sequence). The CDR3 covers 17 residues. The CDR3: CASSWGLGGFGMETQYF. The CDR3 DNA sequence: TGTGCCAGCAGCTGGGGACTAGGGGGATTCGGTATGGAGACCCAGTACTTC. The entire variable domain, with the rest obtained from reference TRBV5-4 and TRBJ2-5, is as follows: ETGVTQSPTHLIKTRGQQVTLRCSSQSGHNTVSWYQQALGQGPQFIFQYYREEENGRGNFPPRFSGLQFPNYSSELNVNALELDDSALYLCASSWGLGGFGMETQYFGPGTRLLVL.

This rearrangement joins TRBV6-1 to TRBJ2-3; TRBD2 matches at 7 bases. The CDR3 covers 11 residues. Germline V gene data show CDR1 as MNHNS and CDR2 as SASEGT. CDR3 amino acids: CAGGGTDTQYF. The DNA for the CDR3 is TGTGCGGGAGGGGGCACAGATACGCAGTATTTT.

The rearrangement links TRBV4-2 to TRBJ2-3; D unclear. The germline V gene encodes CDR1 LGHNA and CDR2 YNFKEQ. CDR3 length: 15 amino acids. The V end was cut by 0 bases, the J end by 6 bases, with 13 bases between. As DNA, the CDR3 is TGTGCCAGCAGCCAAGATCATGGCGCCCTCGATACGCAGTATTTT. Translating it yields CASSQDHGALDTQYF.

J is TRBJ2-2 and V is TRBV30; TRBD1 matches 9 bases. This CDR3 has 15 residues. The V gene end was trimmed by 1 base and the J gene end by 7 bases; junction bases not matched to a gene: 7. Germline-derived CDR1 and CDR2 are GTSNPN and SVGIG (reference sequence). The CDR3 DNA sequence: TGTGCCTGGAGTGGACAGGGGGTTTTGGGCGGGGAGCTGTTTTTT. It translates to CAWSGQGVLGGELFF.

The V gene is TRBV6-5, the J gene TRBJ2-7; TRBD2 is a possible D gene (6 bases). The germline CDR1 and CDR2 sequences are MNHEY and SVGAGI. The CDR3 is 13 amino acids. V was shortened by 4 bases and J by 7 bases, with 14 bases between the two germline ends. In DNA, the CDR3 is TGTGCCAGCAGTTCGGGAGCGGGCGGGGAGCAGTACTTC. This codes for CASSSGAGGEQYF.

The chain joins TRBV7-2 to TRBJ2-2; either TRBD1 or TRBD2 may supply D (5 bases each). The germline V and J ends were trimmed by 5 bases and 5 bases, with 18 bases remaining between them. The CDR3 length is 16 residues. Germline V gene lookup returns CDR1 SGHTA and CDR2 FQGNSA. CDR3 protein: CASSPRPGAATGELFF. In DNA form, the CDR3 reads TGTGCCAGCAGCCCCCGGCCCGGGGCCGCGACCGGGGAGCTGTTTTTT.

The rearrangement uses TRBV6-5 and TRBJ1-2; 12 nucleotides agree with TRBD1. Germline V CDR1 and CDR2: MNHEY, SVGAGI. The junction had 4 bases not matched to a gene; V was cut back by 2 bases and J by 6 bases. The CDR3 covers 15 residues. CDR3 amino acids: CASSYRDRGRNGYTF. The DNA for the CDR3 is TGTGCCAGCAGTTACAGGGACAGGGGGCGGAATGGCTACACCTTC.